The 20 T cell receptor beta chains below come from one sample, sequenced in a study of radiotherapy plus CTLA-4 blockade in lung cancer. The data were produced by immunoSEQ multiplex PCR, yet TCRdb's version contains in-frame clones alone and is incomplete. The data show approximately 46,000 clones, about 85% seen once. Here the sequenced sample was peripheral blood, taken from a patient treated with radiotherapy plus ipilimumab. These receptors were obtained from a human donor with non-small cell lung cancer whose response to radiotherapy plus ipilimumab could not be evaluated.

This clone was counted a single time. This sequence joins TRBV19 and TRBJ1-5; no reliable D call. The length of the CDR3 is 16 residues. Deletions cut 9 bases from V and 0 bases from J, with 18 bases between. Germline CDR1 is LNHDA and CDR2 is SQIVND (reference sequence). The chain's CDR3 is CASRIIWQNSNQPQHF. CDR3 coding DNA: TGTGCCAGCCGAATTATTTGGCAGAATAGCAATCAGCCCCAGCATTTT.

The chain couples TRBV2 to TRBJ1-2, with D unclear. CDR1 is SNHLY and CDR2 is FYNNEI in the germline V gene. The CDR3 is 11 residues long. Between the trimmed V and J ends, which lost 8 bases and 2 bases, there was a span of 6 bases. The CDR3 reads CASGQNYGYTF. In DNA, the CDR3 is TGTGCCAGCGGCCAAAACTATGGCTACACCTTC. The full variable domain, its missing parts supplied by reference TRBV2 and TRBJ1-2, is EPEVTQTPSHQVTQMGQEVILRCVPISNHLYFYWYRQILGQKVEFLVSFYNNEISEKSEIFDDQFSVERPDGSNFTLKIRSTKLEDSAMYFCASGQNYGYTFGSGTRLTVV.

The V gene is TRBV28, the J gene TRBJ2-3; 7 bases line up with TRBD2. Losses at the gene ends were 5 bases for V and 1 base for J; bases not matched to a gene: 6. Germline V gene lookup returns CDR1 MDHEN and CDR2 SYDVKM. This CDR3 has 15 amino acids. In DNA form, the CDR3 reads TGTGCCAGCAGTCGTGATGGGAGGGGCACAGATACGCAGTATTTT. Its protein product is CASSRDGRGTDTQYF.

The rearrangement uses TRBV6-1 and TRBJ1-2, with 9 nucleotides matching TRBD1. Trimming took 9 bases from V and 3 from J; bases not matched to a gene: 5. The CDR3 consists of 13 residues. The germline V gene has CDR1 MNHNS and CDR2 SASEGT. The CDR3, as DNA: TGTGCCAGTGAGACAGGGGGATACTATGGCTACACCTTC. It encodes CASETGGYYGYTF.

CDR3 nucleotide sequence: TGTGCCACCAGCAGTGTTCCAGGGGACACCGGGGAGCTGTTTTTT. It codes for CATSSVPGDTGELFF. The chain combines TRBV15 with TRBJ2-2; possible D gene TRBD1, 6 bases. The CDR3 runs 15 residues. Trimming cost V 3 bases and J 3 bases, with 11 bases left between them. Germline-derived CDR1 and CDR2 are LNHNV and YYDKDF (reference sequence).

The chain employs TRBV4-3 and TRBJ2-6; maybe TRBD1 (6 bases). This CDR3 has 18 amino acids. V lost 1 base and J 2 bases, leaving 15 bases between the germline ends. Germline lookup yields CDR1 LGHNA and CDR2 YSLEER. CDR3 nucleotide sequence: TGCGCCAGCAGCCAAGCGTCTTTCCAGGGGCCTGGGGCCAACGTCCTGACTTTC. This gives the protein CASSQASFQGPGANVLTF.

CDR3 sequence reads: CASSEARLAEPSETQYF. CDR3 nucleotide sequence: TGTGCCAGCAGTGAAGCAAGGCTAGCGGAGCCGTCGGAGACCCAGTACTTC. This chain uses TRBV6-1 with TRBJ2-5; 7 nucleotides align to TRBD2. The length of the CDR3 is 17 residues. Germline CDR1 MNHNS, CDR2 SASEGT. V shed 0 bases and J 5 bases; nucleotides not matched to a gene: 12.

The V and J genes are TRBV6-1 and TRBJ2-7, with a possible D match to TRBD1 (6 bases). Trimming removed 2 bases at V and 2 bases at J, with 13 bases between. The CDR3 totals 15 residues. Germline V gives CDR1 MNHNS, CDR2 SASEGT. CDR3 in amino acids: CASSERRTDPYEQYF. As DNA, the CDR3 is TGTGCCAGCAGTGAACGTCGGACAGACCCCTACGAGCAGTACTTC.

The DNA of the CDR3 is TGTGCCAGCAGTTCCAATCCGGGACAAGTCTACGAGCAGTACTTC. Translation gives CASSSNPGQVYEQYF. The rearrangement uses TRBV28 and TRBJ2-7; possible D gene TRBD1, 6 bases. V was clipped by 4 bases and J by 3 bases, with 16 bases between them. Germline CDR1 MDHEN, CDR2 SYDVKM. The CDR3 consists of 15 residues.

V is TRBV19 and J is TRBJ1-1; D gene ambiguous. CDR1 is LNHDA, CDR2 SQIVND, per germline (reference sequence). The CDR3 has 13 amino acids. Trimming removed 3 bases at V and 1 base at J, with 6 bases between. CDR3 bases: TGTGCCAGTAGTATTGGCGGGAACACTGAAGCTTTCTTT. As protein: CASSIGGNTEAFF.

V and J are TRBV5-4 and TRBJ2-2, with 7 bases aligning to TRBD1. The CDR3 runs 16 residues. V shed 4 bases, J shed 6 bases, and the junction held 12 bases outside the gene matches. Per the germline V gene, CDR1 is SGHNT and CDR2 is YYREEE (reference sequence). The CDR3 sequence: CASSPGNRGGSGELFF. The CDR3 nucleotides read TGTGCCAGCAGCCCAGGGAACAGGGGTGGGTCCGGGGAGCTGTTTTTT.

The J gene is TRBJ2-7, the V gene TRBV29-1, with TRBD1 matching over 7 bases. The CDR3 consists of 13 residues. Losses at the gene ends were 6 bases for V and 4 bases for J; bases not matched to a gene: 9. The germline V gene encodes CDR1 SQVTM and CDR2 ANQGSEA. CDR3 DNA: TGCAGCGTGAACAGGGGTGGGTCTTACGAGCAGTACTTC. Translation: CSVNRGGSYEQYF.

The chain's CDR3 is CASSPGTGSTGPYEQYF. The CDR3 DNA reads TGTGCCAGCTCTCCAGGGACAGGGAGTACGGGGCCCTACGAGCAGTACTTC. The chain employs TRBV18 and TRBJ2-7, with 9 bases aligning to TRBD1. The V gene end was trimmed by 6 bases and the J gene end by 2 bases; junction bases not matched to a gene: 14. Germline V gene sequence: CDR1 KGHSH, CDR2 LQKENI. There are 17 residues in the CDR3.

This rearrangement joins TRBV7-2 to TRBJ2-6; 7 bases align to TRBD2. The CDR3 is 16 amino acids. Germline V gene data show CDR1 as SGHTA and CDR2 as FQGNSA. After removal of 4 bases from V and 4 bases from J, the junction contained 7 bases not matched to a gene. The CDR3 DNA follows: TGTGCCAGCAGCTCAACGGGGGGACTGGGGGCCAACGTCCTGACTTTC. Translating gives CASSSTGGLGANVLTF.

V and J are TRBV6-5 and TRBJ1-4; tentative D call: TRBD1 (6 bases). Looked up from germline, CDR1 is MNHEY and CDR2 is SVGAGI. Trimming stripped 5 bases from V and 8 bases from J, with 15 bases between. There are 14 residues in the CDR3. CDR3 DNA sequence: TGTGCCAGCAGTCCCGACCAGGGGAACGAAAAACTGTTTTTT. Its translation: CASSPDQGNEKLFF.

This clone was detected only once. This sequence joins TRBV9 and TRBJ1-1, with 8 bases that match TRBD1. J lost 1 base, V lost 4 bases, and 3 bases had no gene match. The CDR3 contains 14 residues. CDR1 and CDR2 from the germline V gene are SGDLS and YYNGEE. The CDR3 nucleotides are TGTGCCAGCAGCAAAGGACAGGGGAACACTGAAGCTTTCTTT. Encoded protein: CASSKGQGNTEAFF.

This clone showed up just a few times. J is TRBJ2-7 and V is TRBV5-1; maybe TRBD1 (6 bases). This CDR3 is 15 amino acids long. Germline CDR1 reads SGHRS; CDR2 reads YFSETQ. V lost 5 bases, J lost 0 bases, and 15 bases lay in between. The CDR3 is CASSIFWDNSYEQYF. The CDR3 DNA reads TGCGCCAGCAGTATATTCTGGGACAACTCCTACGAGCAGTACTTC.

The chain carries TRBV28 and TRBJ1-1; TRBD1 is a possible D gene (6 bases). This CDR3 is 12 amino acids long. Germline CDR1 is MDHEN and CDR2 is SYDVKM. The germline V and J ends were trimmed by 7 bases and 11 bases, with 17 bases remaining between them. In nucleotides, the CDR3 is TGTGCCAGCACCTTGGCGTCCCAGGGGGCTTTCTTT. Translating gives CASTLASQGAFF.

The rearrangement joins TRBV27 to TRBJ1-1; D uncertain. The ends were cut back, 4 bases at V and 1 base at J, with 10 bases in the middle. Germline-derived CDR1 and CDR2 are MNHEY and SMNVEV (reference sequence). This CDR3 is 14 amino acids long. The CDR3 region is CASSSLGSNTEAFF. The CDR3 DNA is TGTGCCAGCAGTTCCTTGGGCTCGAACACTGAAGCTTTCTTT.

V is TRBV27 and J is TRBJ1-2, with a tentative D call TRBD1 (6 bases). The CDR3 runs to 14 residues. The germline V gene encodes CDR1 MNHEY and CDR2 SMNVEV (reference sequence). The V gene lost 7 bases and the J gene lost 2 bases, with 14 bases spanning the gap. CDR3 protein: CASKGDRGNYGYTF. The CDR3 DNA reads TGTGCCAGCAAGGGGGACCGAGGGAACTATGGCTACACCTTC.